This record covers a single T cell receptor beta chain. The antigen remains unidentified. CDR1 ENHRY and CDR2 SYGVKD come from the germline V gene. The CDR3 has 12 amino acids. The data were obtained in a study of T cell responses to AZD1222 COVID-19 vaccine. Study-level results: Baseline seropositives among AZD1222 recipients totaled only five or six. Clonal diversity may have been underestimated, and the donors were mostly white British, with more females than males.

The data were produced by immunoSEQ multiplex PCR, yet TCRdb's version contains in-frame clones alone and is incomplete. The repertoire holds under 40,000 clones, with roughly nine tenths as singletons. The specimen comprised peripheral blood, sampled on day 0 of AZD1222 vaccination. J is TRBJ2-2 and V is TRBV10-3, with 8 nucleotides matching TRBD1. This TCR was sampled from an adult in good health. Written as DNA, the CDR3 is TGTGGGGTACAGGGGGACACCGGGGAGCTGTTTTTT. This encodes CGVQGDTGELFF.